The 25 T cell receptor beta chains in this list originate from one sample, sequenced in a study of technical replicates of blood from several donors. Generated by immunoSEQ multiplex PCR, the TCRdb table keeps only in-frame clones and is missing some. The sample lists some 47,000 clones, 92% occurring once. The material sequenced was PBMCs. These receptors originate from a human donor in good health. Some clones in this sample may be carry-over from other donors' samples.

This rearrangement joins TRBV15 to TRBJ1-2; a weak D match, TRBD1 (5 bases). The CDR3 covers 13 residues. The germline V and J ends were trimmed by 3 bases and 4 bases, with 9 bases remaining between them. Germline assignment: CDR1 LNHNV and CDR2 YYDKDF (reference sequence). The CDR3 loop reads CATSRGEAYGYTF. DNA of the CDR3: TGTGCCACCAGCAGGGGGGAGGCCTATGGCTACACCTTC. The entire variable domain, with the rest obtained from reference TRBV15 and TRBJ1-2, is as follows: DAMVIQNPRYQVTQFGKPVTLSCSQTLNHNVMYWYQQKSSQAPKLLFHYYDKDFNNEADTPDNFQSRRPNTSFCFLDIRSPGLGDTAMYLCATSRGEAYGYTFGSGTRLTVV.

The chain links TRBV9 to TRBJ2-1, with TRBD1 matching 8 bases. Germline loops: CDR1 SGDLS, CDR2 YYNGEE. V shed 3 bases, J shed 7 bases, and the junction held 9 bases outside the gene matches. CDR3 length: 15 residues. The CDR3 here is CASSATGGSVNEQFF. The CDR3 region has the DNA TGTGCCAGCAGCGCTACAGGGGGATCAGTGAATGAGCAGTTCTTC.

V usage is TRBV6-4 and J usage is TRBJ2-1; 7 bases match TRBD2. Unmatched junction bases numbered 6, after V lost 3 bases and J lost 1 base. Germline CDR1 and CDR2: MRHNA and SNTAGT. The CDR3 is 16 residues long. The CDR3 loop is CASSDLAGRSYNEQFF. The CDR3 nucleotides read TGTGCCAGCAGTGATTTAGCGGGCAGGTCCTACAATGAGCAGTTCTTC.

The chain carries TRBV7-8 and TRBJ1-5; D is perhaps TRBD1 (6 bases). Trimming removed 1 base at V and 1 base at J, with 8 bases between. Germline V gene sequence: CDR1 SGHVS, CDR2 FQNEAQ. The CDR3 is made up of 15 amino acids. The DNA of the CDR3 is TGTGCCAGCAGCTTAGTCCAGGGGAGCAATCAGCCCCAGCATTTT. This codes for CASSLVQGSNQPQHF.

V usage is TRBV15 and J usage is TRBJ1-2, with 7 bases that match TRBD1. CDR1 is LNHNV, CDR2 YYDKDF, per germline (reference sequence). J lost 8 bases, V lost 7 bases, and 13 bases had no gene match. This CDR3 is 14 amino acids long. The CDR3 protein is CATTPQPQGSGYTF. As DNA, the CDR3 is TGTGCCACCACCCCTCAACCACAGGGGTCGGGCTACACCTTC.

The chain employs TRBV30 and TRBJ1-5, with a possible D match to TRBD1 (5 bases). The CDR3 length is 11 residues. Deletions cut 5 bases from V and 6 bases from J, with 8 bases between. The germline V gene has CDR1 GTSNPN and CDR2 SVGIG (reference sequence). CDR3 in DNA: TGTGCCTGGGGTAGGGGTCAGCCCCAGCATTTT. Translating it yields CAWGRGQPQHF. Full variable domain (remainder filled in from reference TRBV30 and TRBJ1-5): SQTIHQWPATLVQPVGSPLSLECTVEGTSNPNLYWYRQAAGRGLQLLFYSVGIGQISSEVPQNLSASRPQDRQFILSSKKLLLSDSGFYLCAWGRGQPQHFGDGTRLSIL.

The chain uses TRBV6-6 and TRBJ1-1; D ambiguous. Germline V lookup: CDR1 MNHNY, CDR2 SVGAGI (reference sequence). This CDR3 contains 12 residues. The V end was cut by 7 bases, the J end by 2 bases, with 8 bases between. This CDR3 is CASNPENTEAFF. In DNA form, the CDR3 reads TGTGCCAGCAATCCAGAAAACACTGAAGCTTTCTTT.

This CDR3 is CAITKTGPDTGELFF. The CDR3, as DNA: TGTGCCATCACAAAGACAGGGCCGGACACCGGGGAGCTGTTTTTT. The rearrangement uses TRBV10-3 and TRBJ2-2, with 7 bases matching TRBD1. Germline-derived CDR1 and CDR2 are ENHRY and SYGVKD. CDR3 size: 15 residues. Trimming took 7 bases from V and 3 from J; bases not matched to a gene: 8.

This clone was counted a few times. The V gene is TRBV6-1, the J gene TRBJ2-3, with 12 bases lining up with TRBD2. CDR3 length equals 15 residues. V gave up 2 bases and J gave up 4 bases; unmatched junction bases: 1. CDR1 MNHNS and CDR2 SASEGT come from the germline V gene. CDR3 nucleotide sequence: TGTGCCAGCAGTGAACTAGCGGGGGGGCCAGATACGCAGTATTTT. Its translation is CASSELAGGPDTQYF.

J is TRBJ1-2 and V is TRBV6-4, with 10 bases lining up with TRBD1. The ends lost 0 bases at V and 8 bases at J; junction bases unmatched: 0. Germline CDR1 and CDR2: MRHNA and SNTAGT. This CDR3 is built from 13 residues. The DNA of the CDR3 is TGTGCCAGCAGTGACTCGACAGGGGGCGGCTACACCTTC. Protein product: CASSDSTGGGYTF.

The chain couples TRBV4-3 to TRBJ2-7, with 15 nucleotides matching TRBD2. This CDR3 comprises 16 residues. Germline V lookup: CDR1 LGHNA, CDR2 YSLEER. V trimming: 4 bases; J trimming: 2 bases; junction bases outside the gene matches: 3. CDR3 amino acids: CASSPGLAGGTYEQYF. The CDR3 DNA reads TGCGCCAGCAGCCCGGGACTAGCGGGAGGAACCTACGAGCAGTACTTC.

The J gene is TRBJ2-3, the V gene TRBV5-4; TRBD2 is a possible D gene (6 bases). V shed 3 bases and J shed 4 bases, with 18 bases lying between them. Germline V gene data show CDR1 as SGHNT and CDR2 as YYREEE (reference sequence). The CDR3 length is 16 residues. The DNA of the CDR3 is TGTGCCAGCAGCTGGGGCCGGGAGTTATTATCAGATACGCAGTATTTT. Translated, it gives CASSWGRELLSDTQYF.

This chain uses TRBV27 with TRBJ2-7; D possibly corresponds to TRBD1 (6 bases). The CDR3 runs to 13 residues. The V end was cut by 6 bases, the J end by 2 bases, with 11 bases between. Per the germline V gene, CDR1 is MNHEY and CDR2 is SMNVEV (reference sequence). The CDR3: CASSRGGTYEQYF. The CDR3 nucleotides read TGTGCCAGCAGCAGGGGTGGTACCTACGAGCAGTACTTC.

The chain links TRBV6-1 to TRBJ2-4; D is uncertain. Per the germline V gene, CDR1 is MNHNS and CDR2 is SASEGT. The ends were cut back, 6 bases at V and 3 bases at J, with 9 bases in the middle. The CDR3 contains 13 residues. Here the CDR3 reads CASRQHDKNIQYF. The CDR3 region has the DNA TGTGCCAGCAGACAACACGACAAAAACATTCAGTACTTC.

The chain employs TRBV7-8 and TRBJ2-1, with 7 bases lining up with TRBD2. There are 16 residues in the CDR3. Trimming at V came to 3 bases and at J to 8 bases, leaving 13 bases not matched to a gene. Germline V gives CDR1 SGHVS, CDR2 FQNEAQ. CDR3 DNA sequence: TGTGCCAGCAGCTTCTCCGTCCTCCCTAGCGGACATGAGCAGTTCTTC. Translation: CASSFSVLPSGHEQFF.

This rearrangement joins TRBV7-9 to TRBJ1-5; TRBD1 agrees at 9 bases. V was clipped by 4 bases and J by 5 bases; unmatched bases: 9. This CDR3 is built from 16 residues. From germline, CDR1 is SEHNR and CDR2 FQNEAQ (reference sequence). The CDR3 sequence: CASSSTGQGPYQPQHF. CDR3 DNA sequence: TGTGCCAGCAGCTCCACCGGACAGGGGCCGTATCAGCCCCAGCATTTT.

The chain carries TRBV10-3 and TRBJ2-5, with D perhaps TRBD2 (6 bases). The CDR3 has 16 amino acids. The germline gives CDR1 ENHRY, CDR2 SYGVKD. Between the trimmed V and J ends, which lost 3 bases and 5 bases, there was a span of 19 bases. The CDR3 nucleotides are TGTGCCATCAGTGAAGGTAGAGCGGCTGGAGGGGAGACCCAGTACTTC. Its protein is CAISEGRAAGGETQYF.

J is TRBJ1-6 and V is TRBV9; 9 bases map to TRBD1. CDR3 length: 15 amino acids. Germline values: CDR1 SGDLS, CDR2 YYNGEE. The J segment lost 9 bases and the V segment lost 4 bases, leaving 8 bases of the junction unmatched. CDR3 nucleotides: TGTGCCAGCAGCCCACTAGGGACAGGGAGTTCACCCCTCCACTTT. Amino acid sequence: CASSPLGTGSSPLHF.

The genes are TRBV6-5 and TRBJ1-5; 8 nucleotides align to TRBD1. The J segment lost 6 bases and the V segment lost 4 bases, leaving 8 bases of the junction unmatched. CDR1 and CDR2 (germline): MNHEY, SVGAGI. The CDR3 extends over 15 amino acids. The CDR3 here is CASSSDRGTTQPQHF. CDR3 in DNA: TGTGCCAGCAGTTCTGACAGGGGCACGACTCAGCCCCAGCATTTT.

V gene TRBV6-1 combines with J gene TRBJ2-3; 7 bases align to TRBD1. This CDR3 is built from 15 residues. CDR1 MNHNS and CDR2 SASEGT come from the germline V gene. V shed 3 bases, J shed 2 bases, and the junction held 5 bases outside the gene matches. CDR3 amino acids: CASSDDRVPTDTQYF. For the CDR3, the DNA is TGTGCCAGCAGTGACGACAGGGTTCCCACAGATACGCAGTATTTT.

The chain uses TRBV6-4 and TRBJ2-1, with 9 nucleotides matching TRBD2. Germline V gene sequence: CDR1 MRHNA, CDR2 SNTAGT. After removal of 4 bases from V and 9 bases from J, the junction contained 10 bases not matched to a gene. CDR3 size: 15 residues. The CDR3 DNA sequence: TGTGCCAGCAGTGGCTTAGCGGGAGCGGACGGTGAGCAGTTCTTC. This translates into CASSGLAGADGEQFF.

The chain is built from TRBV28 and TRBJ2-3; 11 nucleotides line up with TRBD1. Germline CDR1 MDHEN, CDR2 SYDVKM. This CDR3 has 14 amino acids. V lost 5 bases, J lost 5 bases, and 3 bases stayed unmatched. The CDR3 loop is CASSGQGAGDTQYF. The CDR3 DNA reads TGTGCCAGCAGTGGACAGGGGGCCGGAGATACGCAGTATTTT.

The rearrangement links TRBV4-1 to TRBJ2-5, with 8 bases matching TRBD1. Germline V gene lookup returns CDR1 MGHRA and CDR2 YSYEKL. The CDR3 runs to 15 residues. The junction had 7 bases not matched to a gene; V was cut back by 2 bases and J by 5 bases. The DNA of the CDR3 is TGCGCCAGCAGCCAACCTGGCAGGGGGCTGGAGACCCAGTACTTC. Encoded protein: CASSQPGRGLETQYF.

The rearrangement uses TRBV5-1 and TRBJ2-2; 11 bases are shared with TRBD2. With 4 bases clipped from V and 6 bases from J, the junction kept 5 bases outside the gene matches. There are 15 residues in the CDR3. Germline loops: CDR1 SGHRS, CDR2 YFSETQ. The CDR3 region is CASSGLAGGPGELFF. The CDR3 DNA is TGCGCCAGCAGCGGGCTAGCGGGGGGACCCGGGGAGCTGTTTTTT. Variable domain in full (rest from reference TRBV5-1 and TRBJ2-2): KAGVTQTPRYLIKTRGQQVTLSCSPISGHRSVSWYQQTPGQGLQFLFEYFSETQRNKGNFPGRFSGRQFSNSRSEMNVSTLELGDSALYLCASSGLAGGPGELFFGEGSRLTVL.

CDR3 sequence (DNA): TGTGCCAGCAGCTTTGGGACAGGGATGGGGCACACTGAAGCTTTCTTT. It translates to CASSFGTGMGHTEAFF. The V gene is TRBV7-2, the J gene TRBJ1-1, with TRBD1 identical over 9 bases. This CDR3 region has 16 residues. Germline V gives CDR1 SGHTA, CDR2 FQGNSA. V shed 3 bases, J shed 3 bases, and the junction held 8 bases outside the gene matches. Variable domain in full (rest from reference TRBV7-2 and TRBJ1-1): GAGVSQSPSNKVTEKGKDVELRCDPISGHTALYWYRQSLGQGLEFLIYFQGNSAPDKSGLPSDRFSAERTGGSVSTLTIQRTQQEDSAVYLCASSFGTGMGHTEAFFGQGTRLTVV.